These T cell receptor beta chains were read from a single sample in a study of shared clonotypes between healthy human individuals. The protocol was immunoSEQ multiplex PCR, while the TCRdb copy is restricted to in-frame clones and leaves out a portion. This sample has 2,500,000 or so clones; approximately 92% occur once, and the top ten carry roughly 0.14%. The material sequenced was naive CD4+ T cells sorted from blood. The receptor source for this set is a man aged 18 to 29 in good health. CDR3s include the opening cysteine and the closing phenylalanine or tryptophan. The D gene is left open where the match is weak. Clone size appears in some rows only: once, few, many, or a class for an expanded clone.

>.|.|TRBJ1-6|TRBV6-5
CASSYRQTGANSPLHF
TGTGCCAGCAGTTACAGGCAGACGGGGGCGAATTCACCCCTCCACTTT
>.|.|TRBJ2-5|TRBV5-4
CASSSGPVGETQYF
TGTGCCAGCAGCTCGGGCCCGGTAGGGGAGACCCAGTACTTC
>.|TRBD1|TRBJ1-2|TRBV5-1
CASSQGGPQTNYGYTF
TGCGCCAGCAGCCAGGGGGGGCCTCAAACTAACTATGGCTACACCTTC
>.|.|TRBJ1-2|TRBV6-1
CASSVDTWDGYTF
TGTGCCAGCAGTGTTGACACCTGGGATGGCTACACCTTC
>.|.|TRBJ1-3|TRBV2
CASSGQFANTIYF
TGTGCCAGCAGTGGACAGTTTGCAAACACCATATATTTT
>.|TRBD1|TRBJ2-2|TRBV5-1
CASSLLDRDTGELFF
TGCGCCAGCAGCTTGCTGGACAGGGACACCGGGGAGCTGTTTTTT
>.|TRBD1|TRBJ1-2|TRBV30
CAWGRGQGYGYTF
TGTGCCTGGGGTCGAGGACAGGGCTATGGCTACACCTTC
>.|TRBD1|TRBJ1-5|TRBV5-1
CASSLEGGEQPQHF
TGCGCCAGCAGCTTGGAAGGGGGCGAACAGCCCCAGCATTTT
>.|.|TRBJ2-1|TRBV19
CASRQRVEGLDEQFF
TGTGCCAGTAGGCAGCGGGTTGAGGGGTTGGATGAGCAGTTCTTC
>.|.|TRBJ1-5|TRBV25-1
CASSDLMFRGWGNQPQHF
TGTGCCAGCAGTGATCTTATGTTTAGGGGATGGGGCAATCAGCCCCAGCATTTT
>.|.|TRBJ2-7|TRBV18
CASSPNGNYEQYF
TGTGCCAGCTCACCAAACGGGAACTACGAGCAGTACTTC
>.|.|TRBJ1-2|TRBV5-1
CASSLAGRSAYTF
TGCGCCAGCAGCTTGGCTGGCAGGTCGGCCTACACCTTC
>.|.|TRBJ2-7|TRBV11-3
CASSLGAGSSYEQYF
TGTGCCAGCAGCTTAGGGGCAGGGAGCTCCTACGAGCAGTACTTC
>.|TRBD1|TRBJ1-1|TRBV28
CASSLRQGNTEAFF
TGTGCCAGCAGTTTACGACAGGGCAACACTGAAGCTTTCTTT
>.|.|TRBJ2-7|TRBV10-3
CAISEVGTSSGYEQYF
TGTGCCATCAGCGAAGTTGGGACTTCTTCTGGCTACGAGCAGTACTTC
>.|TRBD1|TRBJ2-4|TRBV5-6
CASSGGTGAYRNIQYF
TGTGCCAGCAGCGGGGGGACAGGGGCCTACAGGAACATTCAGTACTTC
>.|TRBD1|TRBJ1-1|TRBV28
CASSLLRTGTNTEAFF
TGTGCCAGCAGTTTATTACGGACAGGGACGAACACTGAAGCTTTCTTT
>.|.|TRBJ2-3|TRBV5-1
CASSSNPGTGTDTQYF
TGCGCCAGCAGCTCAAACCCCGGGACGGGCACAGATACGCAGTATTTT
>.|.|TRBJ1-1|TRBV30
CAWSVQPYTEAFF
TGTGCCTGGAGTGTACAGCCGTACACTGAAGCTTTCTTT
>.|.|TRBJ2-1|TRBV28
CASSGSGRNEQFF
TGTGCCAGCAGTGGCAGTGGGAGAAATGAGCAGTTCTTC
>.|.|TRBJ2-2|TRBV4-1
CASSHSDWELFF
TGCGCCAGCAGCCACTCGGACTGGGAGCTGTTTTTT
>once|.|TRBJ1-4|TRBV30
CAWSVLSTREKLFF
TGTGCCTGGAGTGTACTATCCACCCGGGAAAAACTGTTTTTT
>.|TRBD2|TRBJ2-2|TRBV28
CASSNLAGGPPGELFF
TGTGCCAGCAGTAACCTAGCGGGGGGTCCTCCCGGGGAGCTGTTTTTT
>.|TRBD1|TRBJ2-1|TRBV5-1
CASSPGQGVSEQFF
TGCGCCAGCAGCCCGGGACAGGGGGTTAGTGAGCAGTTCTTC
>.|.|TRBJ2-1|TRBV9
CASSVGSSGEQFF
TGTGCCAGCAGCGTAGGGAGTTCTGGTGAGCAGTTCTTC
>.|TRBD2|TRBJ2-3|TRBV19
CASSSGTSVFGSDTQYF
TGTGCCAGTAGTTCTGGGACTAGCGTTTTTGGCTCAGATACGCAGTATTTT
>.|.|TRBJ1-1|TRBV6-6
CASSYEGEGTEAFF
TGTGCCAGCAGTTACGAAGGGGAAGGGACTGAAGCTTTCTTT
>.|.|TRBJ1-5|TRBV28
CASSPPQRNQPQHF
TGTGCCAGCAGTCCACCTCAACGGAATCAGCCCCAGCATTTT